The 24 T cell receptor beta chains listed next were all sequenced from one sample in a study of T cells in Graves' hyperthyroidism and ophthalmopathy. Amplified regions were TCR beta CDR3 sequences from RNA transcripts. Researchers ran a first-round RT-PCR on the TCR CDR3 using the HTBI primer set. One entry per CDR3 protein results from TCRdb running MiXCR on the multiplex PCR reads. The sample has 650,000 to 850,000 distinct CDR3 sequences, under 20% seen once. The material sequenced was blood. The receptors here all came from a woman in her forties or fifties with Graves' hyperthyroidism that later progressed to Graves' ophthalmopathy.

The sample holds a few counts of this clonotype. The chain links TRBV5-5 to TRBJ2-2, with D unresolved. The CDR3 runs 14 residues. V was cut by 1 base and J by 6 bases, with 10 bases left in between. The V gene's germline CDR1 is SGHKS and CDR2 YYEKEE (reference sequence). In nucleotides, the CDR3 is TGTGCCAGCAGCTTGAAAGTAAGGGCCGGGGAGCTGTTTTTT. Translated, it gives CASSLKVRAGELFF. Using reference TRBV5-5 and TRBJ2-2 for the parts outside the CDR3, the full variable domain is DAGVTQSPTHLIKTRGQQVTLRCSPISGHKSVSWYQQVLGQGPQFIFQYYEKEERGRGNFPDRFSARQFPNYSSELNVNALLLGDSALYLCASSLKVRAGELFFGEGSRLTVL.

The sample holds many counts of this clonotype. The CDR3 region is CAITTRGEQYF. DNA of the CDR3: TGTGCCATCACCACCAGGGGCGAGCAGTACTTC. This chain connects TRBV10-3 to TRBJ2-7, with a tentative D call TRBD1 (6 bases). The CDR3 extends over 11 amino acids. Deletions cut 7 bases from V and 6 bases from J, with 10 bases between. Germline V CDR1 and CDR2: ENHRY, SYGVKD.

This clonotype has at least ten counts. J is TRBJ1-4 and V is TRBV12-5; weak D call: TRBD1 (5 bases). The CDR3 is 16 amino acids. Trimming cost V 1 base and J 2 bases, with 11 bases left between them. CDR1 is LGHNT, CDR2 FRNRAP, per germline. The CDR3 bases are TGTGCTAGTGGTTTGGACCCGGGGCTCACTAATGAAAAACTGTTTTTT. Amino acid sequence: CASGLDPGLTNEKLFF.

The V call is TRBV20-1, the J call TRBJ1-2; TRBD1 matches 9 bases. The CDR3 extends over 15 amino acids. With V trimmed by 3 bases and J by 7 bases, 12 bases remained unmatched. Germline V lookup: CDR1 DFQATT, CDR2 SNEGSKA (reference sequence). The CDR3 sequence: CSASRGDRGASGYTF. CDR3 bases: TGCAGTGCTAGCCGGGGAGACAGGGGGGCGTCTGGCTACACCTTC.

A few counts support this clonotype. The chain joins TRBV9 to TRBJ1-2, with D possibly being TRBD1 (6 bases). Germline V gives CDR1 SGDLS, CDR2 YYNGEE. The V and J ends lost 4 bases and 4 bases respectively, with 17 bases between them. CDR3 length equals 15 residues. This CDR3 reads CASSFEQGGGYGYTF. CDR3 DNA: TGTGCCAGCAGCTTTGAACAAGGGGGTGGCTATGGCTACACCTTC.

There are many counts of this clonotype. This rearrangement joins TRBV20-1 to TRBJ2-5, with D hard to call. Trimming removed 0 bases from V and 5 bases from J, with 4 bases in between. CDR1 and CDR2 from the germline V gene are DFQATT and SNEGSKA (reference sequence). CDR3 length: 11 residues. The CDR3 DNA sequence: TGCAGTGCTAGAGATTTGGAGACCCAGTACTTC. Its protein product is CSARDLETQYF.

The chain carries TRBV27 and TRBJ1-4; a possible D gene is TRBD1 (5 bases). V lost 6 bases and J 8 bases, leaving 13 bases between the germline ends. The CDR3 contains 13 residues. Germline loops: CDR1 MNHEY, CDR2 SMNVEV (reference sequence). This CDR3 is CASSAWGGEKLFF. DNA for the CDR3: TGTGCCAGCAGCGCATGGGGGGGAGAAAAACTGTTTTTT. Drawing the rest from reference TRBV27 and TRBJ1-4, the complete variable domain is EAQVTQNPRYLITVTGKKLTVTCSQNMNHEYMSWYRQDPGLGLRQIYYSMNVEVTDKGDVPEGYKVSRKEKRNFPLILESPSPNQTSLYFCASSAWGGEKLFFGSGTQLSVL.

Many counts were recorded for this clonotype. The chain links TRBV20-1 to TRBJ1-1; 7 bases match TRBD1. With V trimmed by 5 bases and J by 5 bases, 17 bases remained unmatched. Germline V gene sequence: CDR1 DFQATT, CDR2 SNEGSKA (reference sequence). The CDR3 has 16 amino acids. CDR3 coding DNA: TGCAGTGCTCCACCTGACAGGGTTAATCGAGGTACTGAAGCTTTCTTT. It codes for CSAPPDRVNRGTEAFF.

At least ten counts were recorded for this clonotype. The rearrangement joins TRBV3-1 to TRBJ2-7; 8 bases align to TRBD1. Germline V gives CDR1 LGHDT, CDR2 YNNKEL (reference sequence). The CDR3 covers 15 residues. Germline trimming cut 1 base from V and 1 base from J; bases unmatched to any gene: 3. In DNA, the CDR3 is TGTGCCAGCAGCCAAGGGACAGGGCTATCCTACGAGCAGTACTTC. Residues: CASSQGTGLSYEQYF.

This clonotype has at least ten counts. The chain combines TRBV27 with TRBJ1-5; 8 nucleotides match TRBD1. With 6 bases clipped from V and 7 bases from J, the junction kept 11 bases outside the gene matches. Germline CDR1 reads MNHEY; CDR2 reads SMNVEV (reference sequence). The CDR3 is 15 residues long. CDR3 sequence reads: CASRAGQGESQPQHF. CDR3 bases: TGTGCCAGCAGAGCAGGACAGGGTGAAAGCCAGCCCCAGCATTTT.

In the case of this clonotype: This may be a read error: a much more frequent sequence differs by one nucleotide. The rearrangement uses TRBV4-1 and TRBJ2-7; 8 bases match TRBD1. CDR1 is MGHRA and CDR2 is YSYEKL in the germline V gene. With V trimmed by 4 bases and J by 3 bases, 11 bases remained unmatched. This CDR3 has 16 residues. DNA for the CDR3: TGCGCCAGCAGCCCCAGATTGCAGGGGGCCATCTACGAGCAGTACTTC. It specifies CASSPRLQGAIYEQYF.

Turning to this clonotype: Sequence at one end of the junction differs from germline and may be a read error. The chain couples TRBV7-9 to TRBJ1-6; D gene unclear. CDR3 size: 14 residues. Germline-derived CDR1 and CDR2 are SEHNR and FQNEAQ (reference sequence). In DNA form, the CDR3 reads TGTGCCAGCAGCTTAGTTTCCTATAATTCACCCTTCCACTTT. Protein sequence: CASSLVSYNSPFHF.

This clonotype was counted many times. This chain links TRBV6-5 with TRBJ1-6; TRBD1 might be the D (6 bases). The V end was cut by 0 bases, the J end by 6 bases, with 15 bases between. Germline CDR1 MNHEY, CDR2 SVGAGI. CDR3 length equals 17 residues. The CDR3 here is CASSYSGWGRGNSPLHF. The CDR3 region has the DNA TGTGCCAGCAGTTACTCGGGCTGGGGGCGAGGTAATTCACCCCTCCACTTT.

This clonotype was detected many times. The V and J genes are TRBV3-1 and TRBJ1-2; D perhaps matches TRBD1 (6 bases). The CDR3 totals 14 residues. V lost 2 bases and J lost 2, with 9 bases in between. In germline, CDR1 is LGHDT, CDR2 YNNKEL (reference sequence). The CDR3 DNA reads TGTGCCAGCAGCCAATACCAGGGGAACTATGGCTACACCTTC. Encoded protein: CASSQYQGNYGYTF.

This clonotype has just a few counts. V gene TRBV7-6 combines with J gene TRBJ1-6; unclear D gene. The CDR3 has 14 residues. V was cut by 5 bases and J by 7 bases, with 12 bases left in between. Germline CDR1 and CDR2: SGHVS and FNYEAQ. The DNA of the CDR3 is TGTGCCAGCAGCCATGGACGGCAAAATTCACCCCTCCACTTT. Its protein product is CASSHGRQNSPLHF.

This clonotype was seen repeatedly, ten times or more. The chain has TRBV12-3 or TRBV12-4 and TRBJ1-1; D perhaps matches TRBD1 (5 bases). The ends were cut back, 7 bases at V and 6 bases at J, with 15 bases in the middle. CDR3 length: 13 amino acids. The CDR3 DNA follows: TGTGCCAGCAAATCGGGGGGGATAGCTGAAGCTTTCTTT. Translating gives CASKSGGIAEAFF.

This clonotype was counted many times. Here the CDR3 DNA reads TGTGCCAGCTCACCGACCTTGGATACGCAGTATTTT. It is translated as CASSPTLDTQYF. V is TRBV18 and J is TRBJ2-3; no firm D call. This CDR3 spans 12 amino acids. The germline CDR1 and CDR2 sequences are KGHSH and LQKENI. V shed 3 bases and J shed 6 bases, with 7 bases lying between them. Based on the CDR3 plus reference TRBV18 and TRBJ2-3, the full variable domain is NAGVMQNPRHLVRRRGQEARLRCSPMKGHSHVYWYRQLPEEGLKFMVYLQKENIIDESGMPKERFSAEFPKEGPSILRIQQVVRGDSAAYFCASSPTLDTQYFGPGTRLTVL.

This clonotype has only a few counts. The gene calls are TRBV27 and TRBJ2-2; 7 bases agree with TRBD2. The CDR3 contains 14 residues. The V and J ends lost 2 bases and 6 bases, in that order; junction bases with no gene match: 3. Per the germline V gene, CDR1 is MNHEY and CDR2 is SMNVEV (reference sequence). CDR3 nucleotides: TGTGCCAGCAGTTTACAGGGAGGGGCCGGGGAGCTGTTTTTT. Translating it yields CASSLQGGAGELFF.

This chain connects TRBV7-2 to TRBJ1-1; D gene unclear. The V end was cut by 3 bases, the J end by 3 bases, with 14 bases between. CDR3 length equals 15 residues. The germline V gene encodes CDR1 SGHTA and CDR2 FQGNSA. DNA of the CDR3: TGTGCCAGCAGCTTTTCGCGAGCCTTTTACACTGAAGCTTTCTTT. Residues: CASSFSRAFYTEAFF.

The chain recombines TRBV12-3 or TRBV12-4 with TRBJ2-2, with TRBD1 matching 8 bases. CDR3 size: 13 residues. Trimming took 9 bases from V and 4 from J; bases not matched to a gene: 4. CDR3 sequence (DNA): TGTGCCAGTCCAGGGGGCCTCACCGGGGAGCTGTTTTTT. This encodes CASPGGLTGELFF.

At least ten counts were recorded for this clonotype. V and J are TRBV20-1 and TRBJ2-3; TRBD1 is a possible D gene (6 bases). The CDR3 has 15 residues. With 0 bases removed from V and 4 bases from J, the gap between germline ends came to 14 bases. Germline-derived CDR1 and CDR2 are DFQATT and SNEGSKA (reference sequence). The DNA for the CDR3 is TGCAGTGCTAGAGAGGACAGCCTGACGCCAGATACGCAGTATTTT. Its translation is CSAREDSLTPDTQYF.

This clonotype was detected ten times or more. The genes are TRBV20-1 and TRBJ2-5; weak D call: TRBD2 (5 bases). Deletions cut 0 bases from V and 7 bases from J, with 15 bases between. Germline CDR1 and CDR2: DFQATT and SNEGSKA (reference sequence). This CDR3 comprises 14 residues. CDR3 DNA: TGCAGTGCTAGAGATCATGAGGGAAAAAGGACCCAGTACTTC. Encoded protein: CSARDHEGKRTQYF.

This clonotype was observed at least ten times. J is TRBJ1-1 and V is TRBV3-1; 7 nucleotides align to TRBD1. V dropped 4 bases and J dropped 6; count of bases not matched to a gene: 2. Germline assignment: CDR1 LGHDT and CDR2 YNNKEL (reference sequence). CDR3 size: 12 residues. Written as DNA, the CDR3 is TGTGCCAGCAGCCTCGGGACAGCTGAAGCTTTCTTT. It is translated as CASSLGTAEAFF.

The chain uses TRBV6-1 and TRBJ1-2; 9 bases agree with TRBD1. CDR3 length: 14 amino acids. Per the germline V gene, CDR1 is MNHNS and CDR2 is SASEGT. The J segment lost 0 bases and the V segment lost 8 bases, leaving 4 bases of the junction unmatched. CDR3 protein: CASRRDRANYGYTF. DNA of the CDR3: TGTGCCAGCCGACGGGACAGGGCTAACTATGGCTACACCTTC.